One sample yielded the 14 T cell receptor beta chains listed below, sequenced in a study of Graves' ophthalmopathy and Graves' hyperthyroidism listed by TCRdb under 2018. TCRdb shows the sequencer as Illumina HiSeq 2000. For repertoire sequencing, the TCR beta CDR3 regions were amplified from RNA transcripts. HTBI primers and the Qiagen OneStep RT-PCR kit were used in a first-round RT-PCR, which was followed by a second-round multiplex PCR, size selection and purification. TCRdb ran its own pipeline on the public reads, namely fastp trimming at Q25 and MiXCR clone calling, and kept in-frame beta chains. Entries are consolidated by CDR3 protein sequence, retaining the most common genes and DNA. A total of tens of thousands of distinct CDR3 sequences appear in this sample, 52% of them only once. The top ten constitute 18% of the sample. Material: peripheral blood. These receptors were collected from an adult man with Graves' ophthalmopathy.

The chain joins TRBV20-1 to TRBJ1-5, with TRBD1 matching 7 bases. This CDR3 has 13 residues. Germline V gene lookup returns CDR1 DFQATT and CDR2 SNEGSKA (reference sequence). In nucleotides, the CDR3 is TGCAGCGTAGAGGACAGGATAGATCAGCCCCAGCATTTT. This encodes CSVEDRIDQPQHF.

This chain connects TRBV7-3 to TRBJ1-4; no clear D. V shed 5 bases and J shed 7 bases, with 14 bases lying between them. Germline CDR1 SGHTA, CDR2 FQGTGA. The CDR3 consists of 14 residues. CDR3 protein: CASSLTGSTEKLFF. In DNA form, the CDR3 reads TGTGCCAGCAGCCTCACCGGAAGTACTGAAAAACTGTTTTTT. Complete variable domain (other parts from reference TRBV7-3 and TRBJ1-4): GAGVSQTPSNKVTEKGKYVELRCDPISGHTALYWYRQSLGQGPEFLIYFQGTGAADDSGLPNDRFFAVRPEGSVSTLKIQRTERGDSAVYLCASSLTGSTEKLFFGSGTQLSVL.

The chain has TRBV19 and TRBJ1-5, with D maybe TRBD1 (6 bases). Germline loops: CDR1 LNHDA, CDR2 SQIVND (reference sequence). The CDR3 is 16 residues long. The germline V and J ends were trimmed by 3 bases and 2 bases, with 14 bases remaining between them. CDR3: CASSMPTGGGNQPQHF. The CDR3 nucleotides read TGTGCCAGTAGTATGCCCACGGGGGGCGGCAATCAGCCCCAGCATTTT.

The gene calls are TRBV20-1 and TRBJ2-5; 12 nucleotides align to TRBD2. The CDR3 extends over 13 amino acids. Germline CDR1 is DFQATT and CDR2 is SNEGSKA (reference sequence). J gave up 4 bases and V 5 bases, and 2 bases lay outside the gene matches. The CDR3 DNA is TGCAGTGCTGGGGGACTAGCGGGAGAGACCCAGTACTTC. Translating it yields CSAGGLAGETQYF.

This clonotype was detected many times. V gene TRBV6-6 combines with J gene TRBJ1-4, with 8 bases matching TRBD1. Germline CDR1 is MNHNY and CDR2 is SVGAGI (reference sequence). J lost 5 bases, V lost 6 bases, and 5 bases had no gene match. The CDR3 is made up of 14 amino acids. This CDR3 is CASRSDRENEKLFF. The CDR3 coding sequence is TGTGCCAGCAGGTCGGACAGGGAGAATGAAAAACTGTTTTTT.

The chain carries TRBV29-1 and TRBJ1-1; D gene unclear. V was pared by 7 bases and J by 0 bases, with 3 bases between. CDR3 length: 10 residues. Germline V lookup: CDR1 SQVTM, CDR2 ANQGSEA. The CDR3 coding sequence is TGCAGCGGAGTGAACACTGAAGCTTTCTTT. Amino acids: CSGVNTEAFF.

There are many counts of this clonotype. This chain connects TRBV3-1 to TRBJ1-4, with no clear D. The CDR3 sequence is 13 residues long. V gave up 0 bases and J gave up 8 bases, with 7 bases separating them. Germline CDR1 LGHDT, CDR2 YNNKEL (reference sequence). This CDR3 reads CASSQDRAEKLFF. Here the CDR3 DNA reads TGTGCCAGCAGCCAAGATCGGGCGGAAAAACTGTTTTTT.

This clonotype was detected ten times or more. The chain has TRBV6-5 and TRBJ2-2; D unresolved. This CDR3 is 15 amino acids long. The germline CDR1 and CDR2 sequences are MNHEY and SVGAGI. Trimming pared 7 bases from V and 0 bases from J, leaving 12 bases between. This CDR3 is CASTIDSANTGELFF. As DNA, the CDR3 is TGTGCCAGCACTATAGATTCCGCGAACACCGGGGAGCTGTTTTTT.

This clonotype showed up just once. J is TRBJ2-7 and V is TRBV7-9; D is undetermined. Deletions cut 5 bases from V and 2 bases from J, with 13 bases between. Germline loops: CDR1 SEHNR, CDR2 FQNEAQ (reference sequence). The CDR3 has 14 amino acids. CDR3 residues: CASSPGQQTYEQYF. In DNA form, the CDR3 reads TGTGCCAGCAGCCCCGGGCAACAGACCTACGAGCAGTACTTC.

To note about this clonotype: One junction end does not reproduce the germline sequence, and a read error may be involved. This rearrangement joins TRBV7-6 to TRBJ2-7; the D is unclear. Germline V CDR1 and CDR2: SGHVS, FNYEAQ. This CDR3 has 12 amino acids. The chain's CDR3 is CASSLAPYEQCF. CDR3 DNA: TGTGCCAGCAGCTTAGCGCCTTACGAGCAGTGCTTC.

The genes are TRBV5-6 and TRBJ2-7; 9 bases match TRBD1. The CDR3 length is 14 residues. Germline loops: CDR1 SGHDT, CDR2 YYEEEE. With 3 bases clipped from V and 3 bases from J, the junction kept 4 bases outside the gene matches. The CDR3 nucleotides are TGTGCCAGCAGCTCCATGACAGGGGGCTACGAGCAGTACTTC. Amino acid sequence: CASSSMTGGYEQYF.

This clonotype was recorded a few times. V usage is TRBV7-3 and J usage is TRBJ1-1; possibly TRBD1 for D (6 bases). This CDR3 contains 14 residues. The V end lost 5 bases, the J end lost 5 bases, and 15 bases lay between the germline ends. Germline assignment: CDR1 SGHTA and CDR2 FQGTGA. CDR3 region: CASSPSNRVTEAFF. The CDR3 coding sequence is TGTGCCAGCAGCCCCTCGAACAGGGTGACTGAAGCTTTCTTT.

The rearrangement uses TRBV7-9 and TRBJ2-3, with a possible D match to TRBD1 (5 bases). This CDR3 is built from 15 residues. Germline V gene lookup returns CDR1 SEHNR and CDR2 FQNEAQ (reference sequence). V lost 5 bases and J 11 bases, leaving 23 bases between the germline ends. CDR3 protein: CASSPDTSSYNEQYF. CDR3 coding DNA: TGTGCCAGCAGCCCGGACACGAGCTCCTACAATGAGCAGTATTTT.

The rearrangement uses TRBV18 and TRBJ1-1; D ambiguous. Germline values: CDR1 KGHSH, CDR2 LQKENI. The CDR3 is made up of 15 amino acids. V lost 2 bases, J lost 1 base, and 11 bases lay in between. Here the CDR3 DNA reads TGTGCCAGCTCACCATCGGTAATAGGGAACACTGAAGCTTTCTTT. It is translated as CASSPSVIGNTEAFF. Variable domain in full (rest from reference TRBV18 and TRBJ1-1): NAGVMQNPRHLVRRRGQEARLRCSPMKGHSHVYWYRQLPEEGLKFMVYLQKENIIDESGMPKERFSAEFPKEGPSILRIQQVVRGDSAAYFCASSPSVIGNTEAFFGQGTRLTVV.